The 8 T cell receptor beta chains given below trace back to one sample, sequenced in a study of PD-L1 blockade in urothelial cancer. Time point described: pretreatment peripheral blood. The repertoire was sequenced with immunoSEQ multiplex PCR; TCRdb's copy has only in-frame clones and lacks some. The table records approximately 50,000 clones, around 80% of them present only once. The sample here was PBMCs, taken around atezolizumab (anti-PD-L1) treatment. All receptors derive from a man between 65 and 85 years old with urothelial cancer.

V usage is TRBV15 and J usage is TRBJ1-3; D gene unclear. From germline, CDR1 is LNHNV and CDR2 YYDKDF (reference sequence). The CDR3 is 14 residues long. The V gene lost 5 bases and the J gene lost 4 bases, with 12 bases spanning the gap. This CDR3 is CATSYGVSGNTIYF. In DNA, the CDR3 is TGTGCCACCAGCTACGGGGTCTCGGGAAACACCATATATTTT.

The genes are TRBV6-5 and TRBJ1-3; D unresolved. Germline CDR1 MNHEY, CDR2 SVGAGI. The length of the CDR3 is 14 residues. Deletions cut 4 bases from V and 5 bases from J, with 12 bases between. The CDR3 loop reads CASSSPIDRNTIYF. DNA of the CDR3: TGTGCCAGCAGTTCCCCTATCGATAGAAACACCATATATTTT.

V usage is TRBV6-5 and J usage is TRBJ1-4; maybe TRBD1 (5 bases). The CDR3 spans 11 residues. Germline loops: CDR1 MNHEY, CDR2 SVGAGI. V was cut by 6 bases and J by 15 bases, with 14 bases left in between. The CDR3 loop reads CASSQGREVFF. The CDR3 region has the DNA TGTGCCAGCAGCCAGGGCCGGGAGGTGTTTTTT.

The genes are TRBV30 and TRBJ2-5, with D unresolved. The CDR3 sequence is 13 residues long. Germline V gene data show CDR1 as GTSNPN and CDR2 as SVGIG (reference sequence). V lost 0 bases to trimming and J lost 4 bases, with 9 bases between them. CDR3 in DNA: TGTGCCTGGAGTGTACGTCCGGGAGAGACCCAGTACTTC. Translation: CAWSVRPGETQYF.

The J gene is TRBJ1-1, the V gene TRBV7-3, with 7 bases identical to TRBD1. The length of the CDR3 is 14 residues. Germline V gives CDR1 SGHTA, CDR2 FQGTGA. J gave up 4 bases and V 5 bases, and 7 bases lay outside the gene matches. CDR3 DNA sequence: TGTGCCAGCAGCCCTACAGGGGACGCCACTGAAGCTTTCTTT. This codes for CASSPTGDATEAFF.

In DNA, the CDR3 is TGTGCCAGCAGCTCGACTGACTCCTACGAGCAGTACTTC. Translation gives CASSSTDSYEQYF. This chain connects TRBV7-9 to TRBJ2-7, with unresolved D. The CDR3 sequence is 13 residues long. Germline CDR1 is SEHNR and CDR2 is FQNEAQ (reference sequence). V gave up 4 bases and J gave up 0 bases, with 7 bases separating them.

This sequence joins TRBV6-1 and TRBJ1-2; D is perhaps TRBD1 (6 bases). The germline V and J ends were trimmed by 7 bases and 5 bases, with 11 bases remaining between them. Germline CDR1 is MNHNS and CDR2 is SASEGT. The CDR3 spans 12 residues. The CDR3 nucleotides are TGTGCCAGCAACCAGGGGTGGTATGGCTACACCTTC. Protein: CASNQGWYGYTF.

This chain connects TRBV5-6 to TRBJ2-7, with 13 bases aligning to TRBD2. Germline-derived CDR1 and CDR2 are SGHDT and YYEEEE. The CDR3 covers 17 residues. The trim removed 3 bases at V and 3 bases at J, leaving 9 bases unmatched. CDR3 nucleotides: TGTGCCAGCAGCTCCACTAGCGGGAGGGCCTTGATCTACGAGCAGTACTTC. It yields the protein CASSSTSGRALIYEQYF.